The rows below give T cell receptor beta chains drawn from one sample of a study of cytomegalovirus exposure and HLA in healthy donors. The method was immunoSEQ multiplex PCR; TCRdb's version includes in-frame clones alone and lacks a portion of them. The table shows roughly 140,000 clones, with less than 85% occurring only once. Sample: PBMCs. These receptor sequences come from a man aged 40-49 years in good health and CMV-seropositive. Both conserved end residues are part of each CDR3. A D gene is named only where the DNA matches it firmly. Rows give clone size only sometimes, using once, few, many, or a class for an expanded clone.

J gene: TRBJ1-5
clone size: NA
D gene: TRBD1
V gene: TRBV18
CDR3 DNA: TGTGCCAGCTCACCACCAGGGACAGGGAATAATCAGCCCCAGCATTTT
CDR3 protein: CASSPPGTGNNQPQHF

J gene: TRBJ2-1
clone size: NA
D gene: NA
V gene: TRBV28
CDR3 DNA: TGTGCCAGCAGCCCGGACAGCGCTAGGAAGCAGTTCTTC
CDR3 protein: CASSPDSARKQFF

J gene: TRBJ2-6
clone size: NA
D gene: TRBD1
V gene: TRBV5-1
CDR3 DNA: TGCGCCAGCAGCTTGACAGGGGGTATGGGGGCCAACGTCCTGACTTTC
CDR3 protein: CASSLTGGMGANVLTF

J gene: TRBJ2-7
clone size: NA
D gene: NA
V gene: TRBV2
CDR3 DNA: TGTGCCAGCAGAACCCAGGACTTATCCTACGAGCAGTACTTC
CDR3 protein: CASRTQDLSYEQYF

J gene: TRBJ2-1
clone size: NA
D gene: TRBD2
V gene: TRBV2
CDR3 DNA: TGTGCCAGCAGTGGACTAGCGGGGATCAATGAGCAGTTCTTC
CDR3 protein: CASSGLAGINEQFF

J gene: TRBJ2-5
clone size: NA
D gene: TRBD1
V gene: TRBV5-8
CDR3 DNA: TGTGCCAGCAGTCTTGGACAGGGGGCGTCTTGGGAGACCCAGTACTTC
CDR3 protein: CASSLGQGASWETQYF

J gene: TRBJ1-1
clone size: NA
D gene: TRBD1
V gene: TRBV27
CDR3 DNA: TGTGCCAGCAGTTTTGGGACAGGGGCCCGGAACACTGAAGCTTTCTTT
CDR3 protein: CASSFGTGARNTEAFF

J gene: TRBJ2-6
clone size: NA
D gene: NA
V gene: TRBV7-7
CDR3 DNA: TGTGCTAGCAGCTTACTGGCAGGGGATACTGGGGCCAACGTCCTGACTTTC
CDR3 protein: CASSLLAGDTGANVLTF

J gene: TRBJ2-1
clone size: NA
D gene: TRBD1
V gene: TRBV5-1
CDR3 DNA: TGCGCCAGCAGCTTGGGCGGGACAGGGAGGATCAATGAGCAGTTCTTC
CDR3 protein: CASSLGGTGRINEQFF

J gene: TRBJ2-1
clone size: NA
D gene: NA
V gene: TRBV2
CDR3 DNA: TGTGCCAGCAGCCCCCCCGAGCCCGACAATGAGCAGTTCTTC
CDR3 protein: CASSPPEPDNEQFF

J gene: TRBJ2-7
clone size: NA
D gene: NA
V gene: TRBV21-1
CDR3 DNA: TGTGCCAGCAGCAAAGATGTATTAGTCACCTACGAGCAGTACTTC
CDR3 protein: CASSKDVLVTYEQYF

J gene: TRBJ2-3
clone size: once
D gene: TRBD2
V gene: TRBV12-5
CDR3 DNA: TGTGCTAGTGGTTGGCAGGAAAGGCGGGAGGGTAGCACAGATACGCAGTATTTT
CDR3 protein: CASGWQERREGSTDTQYF

J gene: TRBJ1-6
clone size: NA
D gene: TRBD1
V gene: TRBV5-6
CDR3 DNA: TGTGCCAGCAGCTTGGCTGGCGGGACAGGGGGACATAATTCACCCCTCCACTTT
CDR3 protein: CASSLAGGTGGHNSPLHF

J gene: TRBJ1-3
clone size: NA
D gene: NA
V gene: TRBV7-9
CDR3 DNA: TGTGCCAGCAGCTCGACAAGAACCGGACTTGCTGGAAACACCATATATTTT
CDR3 protein: CASSSTRTGLAGNTIYF

J gene: TRBJ1-1
clone size: NA
D gene: NA
V gene: TRBV18
CDR3 DNA: TGTGCCAGCTCACCACTCGAGGTAGGAGCCCCCAACACTGAAGCTTTCTTT
CDR3 protein: CASSPLEVGAPNTEAFF

J gene: TRBJ2-7
clone size: NA
D gene: TRBD2
V gene: TRBV27
CDR3 DNA: TGTGCCAGCAGTTCCCTAAATAGCGGGGGGGTACGCGAGCAGTACTTC
CDR3 protein: CASSSLNSGGVREQYF

J gene: TRBJ2-2
clone size: NA
D gene: NA
V gene: TRBV18
CDR3 DNA: TGTGCCAGCTCACCAGGCCTCAACGGGGAGCTGTTTTTT
CDR3 protein: CASSPGLNGELFF

J gene: TRBJ2-6
clone size: NA
D gene: NA
V gene: TRBV4-2
CDR3 DNA: TGTGCCAGCAGCCAAGATGCTACCTCTGGGGCCAACGTCCTGACTTTC
CDR3 protein: CASSQDATSGANVLTF

J gene: TRBJ1-1
clone size: few
D gene: NA
V gene: TRBV4-3
CDR3 DNA: TGCGCCAGCAGCCAAGATACGGGTCGCACTGAAGCTTTCTTT
CDR3 protein: CASSQDTGRTEAFF

J gene: TRBJ1-5
clone size: NA
D gene: TRBD1
V gene: TRBV4-2
CDR3 DNA: TGTGCCAGCAGCCAAGATTTAAACAGGGGGCTTAGCAATCAGCCCCAGCATTTT
CDR3 protein: CASSQDLNRGLSNQPQHF

J gene: TRBJ2-3
clone size: NA
D gene: TRBD2
V gene: TRBV7-9
CDR3 DNA: TGTGCCAGCAGCCCCGGGACTAGCGGGGGGGCAACAGATACGCAGTATTTT
CDR3 protein: CASSPGTSGGATDTQYF

J gene: TRBJ1-1
clone size: NA
D gene: NA
V gene: TRBV7-8
CDR3 DNA: TGTGCCAGCAGCTTAGTTCCAGGGGAGAACACTGAAGCTTTCTTT
CDR3 protein: CASSLVPGENTEAFF

J gene: TRBJ2-1
clone size: NA
D gene: TRBD1
V gene: TRBV7-9
CDR3 DNA: TGTGCCAGCACCGTAAGGGGACAGGAGGGGGCATACAATGAGCAGTTCTTC
CDR3 protein: CASTVRGQEGAYNEQFF

J gene: TRBJ1-5
clone size: few
D gene: TRBD1
V gene: TRBV6-1
CDR3 DNA: TGTGCCAGCAGTGAATTAGGGGGCCTACAGCCCCAGCATTTT
CDR3 protein: CASSELGGLQPQHF

J gene: TRBJ1-1
clone size: NA
D gene: NA
V gene: TRBV5-1
CDR3 DNA: TGCGCCAGCAGCAATAGGGAGAACGGGCACACTGAAGCTTTCTTT
CDR3 protein: CASSNRENGHTEAFF

J gene: TRBJ2-7
clone size: NA
D gene: TRBD1
V gene: TRBV5-1
CDR3 DNA: TGCGCCAGCAGCTTGGCCCGCACAGGGGGCAATTGGGTCTACGAGCAGTACTTC
CDR3 protein: CASSLARTGGNWVYEQYF

J gene: TRBJ1-4
clone size: NA
D gene: TRBD1
V gene: TRBV5-1
CDR3 DNA: TGCGCCAGCAGCTTGGCCGGGACAGGGAGAACTAATGAAAAACTGTTTTTT
CDR3 protein: CASSLAGTGRTNEKLFF

J gene: TRBJ2-1
clone size: NA
D gene: TRBD1
V gene: TRBV15
CDR3 DNA: TGTGCCACCAGCCCCCCGACAGGGGGGCAGTTCTTC
CDR3 protein: CATSPPTGGQFF

J gene: TRBJ2-6
clone size: NA
D gene: NA
V gene: TRBV7-6
CDR3 DNA: TGTGCCAGCAGCGGACCCCAGGGGCCCGGGGCCAACGTCCTGACTTTC
CDR3 protein: CASSGPQGPGANVLTF

J gene: TRBJ2-7
clone size: NA
D gene: TRBD1
V gene: TRBV6-1
CDR3 DNA: TGTGCCAGCAGTGGAGGGACAGGATACGAGCAGTACTTC
CDR3 protein: CASSGGTGYEQYF

J gene: TRBJ2-7
clone size: NA
D gene: TRBD1
V gene: TRBV5-1
CDR3 DNA: TGCGCCAGCAGCATGGGGACAGGGGCAGGCGAGCAGTACTTC
CDR3 protein: CASSMGTGAGEQYF

J gene: TRBJ1-5
clone size: few
D gene: NA
V gene: TRBV7-2
CDR3 DNA: TGTGCCAGCAGCTTAGCGCCGGGGATTCAGCCCCAGCATTTT
CDR3 protein: CASSLAPGIQPQHF

J gene: TRBJ1-4
clone size: NA
D gene: TRBD1
V gene: TRBV6-5
CDR3 DNA: TGTGCCAGCAGACTTCAGGGGGCAGGTGAAAAACTGTTTTTT
CDR3 protein: CASRLQGAGEKLFF

J gene: TRBJ2-7
clone size: NA
D gene: TRBD2
V gene: TRBV4-3
CDR3 DNA: TGCGCCAGCGCCGTGGCTAGCGGTTCCTACGAGCAGTACTTC
CDR3 protein: CASAVASGSYEQYF

J gene: TRBJ1-5
clone size: NA
D gene: NA
V gene: TRBV30
CDR3 DNA: TGTGCCTGGAGTGATTTTCATGGCAATCAGCCCCAGCATTTT
CDR3 protein: CAWSDFHGNQPQHF

J gene: TRBJ1-5
clone size: NA
D gene: TRBD1
V gene: TRBV2
CDR3 DNA: TGTGCCAGCAGGACAGGGAATAGCAATCAGCCCCAGCATTTT
CDR3 protein: CASRTGNSNQPQHF

J gene: TRBJ1-4
clone size: NA
D gene: TRBD1
V gene: TRBV5-6
CDR3 DNA: TGTGCCAGCAGTTCCGGGACAGAGAATGAAAAACTGTTTTTT
CDR3 protein: CASSSGTENEKLFF

J gene: TRBJ1-4
clone size: NA
D gene: TRBD1
V gene: TRBV7-9
CDR3 DNA: TGTGCCAGCAGCTCCTCGGGACAGGGAAATGAAAAACTGTTTTTT
CDR3 protein: CASSSSGQGNEKLFF

J gene: TRBJ2-1
clone size: few
D gene: TRBD2
V gene: TRBV7-2
CDR3 DNA: TGTGCCAGCAGCTTATCTAGCGGGGCCTCCTACAATGAGCAGTTCTTC
CDR3 protein: CASSLSSGASYNEQFF

J gene: TRBJ2-1
clone size: NA
D gene: TRBD2
V gene: TRBV10-3
CDR3 DNA: TGTGCCATCAGCTCGGGACTAGGTATTAGTGAGCAGTTCTTC
CDR3 protein: CAISSGLGISEQFF

J gene: TRBJ2-7
clone size: NA
D gene: NA
V gene: TRBV5-1
CDR3 DNA: TGCGCCAGCAGCTTGGCCCAGGGGCCCGAGCAGTACTTC
CDR3 protein: CASSLAQGPEQYF

J gene: TRBJ2-7
clone size: NA
D gene: NA
V gene: TRBV4-1
CDR3 DNA: TGCGCCAGCAGCCAGCTTACAGGGCGCGAGCAGTACTTC
CDR3 protein: CASSQLTGREQYF

J gene: TRBJ1-1
clone size: once
D gene: TRBD1
V gene: TRBV19
CDR3 DNA: TGTGCCAGTAGTCTAGAGACAGGGAGGCAGAACACTGAAGCTTTCTTT
CDR3 protein: CASSLETGRQNTEAFF

J gene: TRBJ1-2
clone size: NA
D gene: TRBD1
V gene: TRBV15
CDR3 DNA: TGTGCCACCAGCAGAGGAGGACAGGGCGGTGGCTACACCTTC
CDR3 protein: CATSRGGQGGGYTF

J gene: TRBJ2-7
clone size: NA
D gene: NA
V gene: TRBV5-1
CDR3 DNA: TGCGCCAGCAGCTTGGCGCCCGGGAGTGGCCTCTACGAGCAGTACTTC
CDR3 protein: CASSLAPGSGLYEQYF

J gene: TRBJ1-4
clone size: few
D gene: NA
V gene: TRBV28
CDR3 DNA: TGTGCCAGCATTAGGGGTGGCCTAACTAATGAAAAACTGTTTTTT
CDR3 protein: CASIRGGLTNEKLFF

J gene: TRBJ2-7
clone size: NA
D gene: TRBD1
V gene: TRBV2
CDR3 DNA: TGTGCCAGCAACTGGGACAGGGTCGACGAGCAGTACTTC
CDR3 protein: CASNWDRVDEQYF

J gene: TRBJ2-7
clone size: NA
D gene: NA
V gene: TRBV2
CDR3 DNA: TGTGCCAGCAGTGAAGCGCTTCGGGGGAGAGAGCAGTACTTC
CDR3 protein: CASSEALRGREQYF

J gene: TRBJ2-1
clone size: few
D gene: NA
V gene: TRBV5-1
CDR3 DNA: TGCGCCAGCAGCTTGATATATTTCGATGAGCAGTTCTTC
CDR3 protein: CASSLIYFDEQFF

J gene: TRBJ2-7
clone size: NA
D gene: TRBD2
V gene: TRBV5-6
CDR3 DNA: TGTGCCAGCAGCCTGACTAGCGGAAGCTACGAGCAGTACTTC
CDR3 protein: CASSLTSGSYEQYF

J gene: TRBJ1-1
clone size: NA
D gene: NA
V gene: TRBV27
CDR3 DNA: TGTGCCAGCAGTTGGGGCAGATACACTGAAGCTTTCTTT
CDR3 protein: CASSWGRYTEAFF